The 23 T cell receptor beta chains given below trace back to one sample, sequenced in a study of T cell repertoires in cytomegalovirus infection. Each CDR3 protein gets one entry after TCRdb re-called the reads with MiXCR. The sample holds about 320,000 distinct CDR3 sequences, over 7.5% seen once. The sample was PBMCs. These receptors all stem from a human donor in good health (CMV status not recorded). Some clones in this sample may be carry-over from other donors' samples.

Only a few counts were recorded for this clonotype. CDR3 coding DNA: TGTGCCAGCAGTTTATGGTCGAGCGAGCAGTACTTC. This encodes CASSLWSSEQYF. The chain joins TRBV12-3 or TRBV12-4 to TRBJ2-7, with no clear D. Between the trimmed V and J ends, which lost 2 bases and 6 bases, there was a span of 8 bases. The CDR3 runs 12 residues.

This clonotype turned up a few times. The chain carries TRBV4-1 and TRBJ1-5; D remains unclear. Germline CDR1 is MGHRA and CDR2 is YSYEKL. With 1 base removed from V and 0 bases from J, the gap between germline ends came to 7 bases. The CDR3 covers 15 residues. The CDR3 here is CASSQGLYSNQPQHF. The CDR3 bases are TGCGCCAGCAGCCAAGGCCTATATAGCAATCAGCCCCAGCATTTT.

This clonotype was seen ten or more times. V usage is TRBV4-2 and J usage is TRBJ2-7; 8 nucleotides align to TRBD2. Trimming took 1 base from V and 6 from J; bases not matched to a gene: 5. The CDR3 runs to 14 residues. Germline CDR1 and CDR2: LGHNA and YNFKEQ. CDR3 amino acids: CASSQGLAGTEQYF. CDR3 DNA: TGTGCCAGCAGCCAAGGTTTAGCGGGAACCGAGCAGTACTTC.

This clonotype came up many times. Written as DNA, the CDR3 is TGTGCCAGCAGTTTGGCTCCACGGAGGGAGACCCAGTACTTC. Its protein is CASSLAPRRETQYF. The V gene is TRBV28, the J gene TRBJ2-5; possible D gene TRBD2, 5 bases. The ends were cut back, 3 bases at V and 5 bases at J, with 13 bases in the middle. There are 14 residues in the CDR3. Germline V lookup: CDR1 MDHEN, CDR2 SYDVKM.

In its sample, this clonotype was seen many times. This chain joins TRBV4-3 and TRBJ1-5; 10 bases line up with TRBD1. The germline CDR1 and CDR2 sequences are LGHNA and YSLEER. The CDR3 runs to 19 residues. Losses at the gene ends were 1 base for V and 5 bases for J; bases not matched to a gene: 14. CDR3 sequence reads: CASSQVTTRDRGSYQPQHF. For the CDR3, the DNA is TGCGCCAGCAGCCAAGTCACCACGCGGGACAGGGGATCTTATCAGCCCCAGCATTTT.

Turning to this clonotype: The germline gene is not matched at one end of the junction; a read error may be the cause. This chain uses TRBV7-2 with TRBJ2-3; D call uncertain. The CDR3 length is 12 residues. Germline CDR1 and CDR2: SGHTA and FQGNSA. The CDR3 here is CANSLRTDTQYF. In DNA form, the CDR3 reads TGTGCCAACAGCTTACGCACAGATACGCAGTATTTT.

CDR3 loop: CASSSAGGGGEQYF. CDR3 nucleotides: TGTGCCAGTAGTAGCGCAGGGGGCGGGGGCGAGCAGTACTTC. This chain links TRBV19 with TRBJ2-7, with D perhaps matching TRBD1 (8 bases). CDR3 size: 14 residues. Germline V lookup: CDR1 LNHDA, CDR2 SQIVND (reference sequence). Trimming took off 4 bases at V and 6 bases at J, with 16 bases between the two ends.

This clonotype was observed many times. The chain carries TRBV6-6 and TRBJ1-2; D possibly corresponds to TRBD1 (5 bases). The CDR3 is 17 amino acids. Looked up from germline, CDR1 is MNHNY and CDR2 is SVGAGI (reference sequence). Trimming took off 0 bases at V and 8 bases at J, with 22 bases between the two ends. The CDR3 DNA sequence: TGTGCCAGCAGTTACTCGTTGAGTGGAGCGACAGCGGGAGGCTACACCTTC. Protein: CASSYSLSGATAGGYTF.

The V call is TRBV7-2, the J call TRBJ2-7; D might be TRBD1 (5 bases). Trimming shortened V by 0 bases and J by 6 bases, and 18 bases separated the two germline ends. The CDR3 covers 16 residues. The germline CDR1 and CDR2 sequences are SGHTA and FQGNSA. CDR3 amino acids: CASSLAGQGAFFEQYF. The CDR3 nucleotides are TGTGCCAGCAGCTTAGCGGGCCAGGGTGCCTTCTTCGAGCAGTACTTC.

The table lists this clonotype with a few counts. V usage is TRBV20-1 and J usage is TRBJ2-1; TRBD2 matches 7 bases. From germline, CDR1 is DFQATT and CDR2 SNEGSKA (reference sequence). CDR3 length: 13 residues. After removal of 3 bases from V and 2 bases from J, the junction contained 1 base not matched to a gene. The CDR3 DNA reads TGCAGTGCTAGGGGGGGGACCTACAATGAGCAGTTCTTC. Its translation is CSARGGTYNEQFF.

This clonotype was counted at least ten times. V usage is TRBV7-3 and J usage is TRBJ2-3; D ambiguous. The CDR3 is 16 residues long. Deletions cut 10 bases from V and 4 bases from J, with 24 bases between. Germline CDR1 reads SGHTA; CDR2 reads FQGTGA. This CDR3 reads CATIPTEAVWADTQYF. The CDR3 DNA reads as TGTGCCACCATTCCCACAGAGGCGGTATGGGCAGATACGCAGTATTTT.

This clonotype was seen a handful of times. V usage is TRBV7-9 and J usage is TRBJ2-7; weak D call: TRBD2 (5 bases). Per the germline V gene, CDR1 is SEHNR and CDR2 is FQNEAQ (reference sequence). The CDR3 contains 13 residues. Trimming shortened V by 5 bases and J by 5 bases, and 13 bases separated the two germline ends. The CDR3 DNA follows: TGTGCCAGCAGCCGTGGGAGTTTGGACGAGCAGTACTTC. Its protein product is CASSRGSLDEQYF.

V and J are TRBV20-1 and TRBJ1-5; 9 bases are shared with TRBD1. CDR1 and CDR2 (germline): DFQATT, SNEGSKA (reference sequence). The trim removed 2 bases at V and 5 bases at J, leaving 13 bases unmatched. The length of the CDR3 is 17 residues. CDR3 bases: TGCAGTGCTAGACCTGGACTGGGACAGGGTCCCTATCAGCCCCAGCATTTT. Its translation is CSARPGLGQGPYQPQHF.

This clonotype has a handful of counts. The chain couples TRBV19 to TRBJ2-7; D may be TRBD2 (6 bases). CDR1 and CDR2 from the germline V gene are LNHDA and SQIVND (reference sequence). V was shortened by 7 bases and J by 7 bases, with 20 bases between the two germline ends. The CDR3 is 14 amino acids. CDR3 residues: CASTGGDSTGEQYF. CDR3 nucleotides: TGTGCCAGTACGGGCGGGGACTCTACGGGGGAGCAGTACTTC. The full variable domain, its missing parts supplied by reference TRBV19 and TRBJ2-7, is DGGITQSPKYLFRKEGQNVTLSCEQNLNHDAMYWYRQDPGQGLRLIYYSQIVNDFQKGDIAEGYSVSREKKESFPLTVTSAQKNPTAFYLCASTGGDSTGEQYFGPGTRLTVT.

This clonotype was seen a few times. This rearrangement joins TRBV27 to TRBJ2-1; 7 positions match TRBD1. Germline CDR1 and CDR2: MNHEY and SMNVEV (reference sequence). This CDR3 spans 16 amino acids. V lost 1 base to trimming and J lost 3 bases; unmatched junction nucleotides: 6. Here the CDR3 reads CASSLFTGDSYNEQFF. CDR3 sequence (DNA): TGTGCCAGCAGTTTATTTACAGGGGACAGCTACAATGAGCAGTTCTTC.

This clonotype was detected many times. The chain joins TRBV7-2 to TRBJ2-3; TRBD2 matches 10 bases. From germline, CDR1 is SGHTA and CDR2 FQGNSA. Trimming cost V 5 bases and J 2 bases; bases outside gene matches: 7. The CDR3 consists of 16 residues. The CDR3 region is CASSRRTSGYTDTQYF. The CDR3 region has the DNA TGTGCCAGCAGCCGTCGGACTAGCGGTTACACAGATACGCAGTATTTT.

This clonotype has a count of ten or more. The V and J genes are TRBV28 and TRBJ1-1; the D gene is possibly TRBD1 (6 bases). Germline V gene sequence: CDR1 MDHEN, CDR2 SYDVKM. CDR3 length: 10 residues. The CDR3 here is CVTGPYQAFF. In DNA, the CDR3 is TGTGTCACAGGGCCTTACCAGGCTTTCTTT. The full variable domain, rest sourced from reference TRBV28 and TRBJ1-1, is DVKVTQSSRYLVKRTGEKVFLECVQDMDHENMFWYRQDPGLGLRLIYFSYDVKMKEKGDIPEGYSVSREKKERFSLILESASTNQTSMYLCVTGPYQAFFGQGTRLTVV.

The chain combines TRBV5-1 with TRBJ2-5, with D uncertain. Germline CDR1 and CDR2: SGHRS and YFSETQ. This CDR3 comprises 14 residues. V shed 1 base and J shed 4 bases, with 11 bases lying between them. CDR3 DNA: TGCGCCAGCAGCTTGTTGCTAGTCAGAGAGACCCAGTACTTC. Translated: CASSLLLVRETQYF.

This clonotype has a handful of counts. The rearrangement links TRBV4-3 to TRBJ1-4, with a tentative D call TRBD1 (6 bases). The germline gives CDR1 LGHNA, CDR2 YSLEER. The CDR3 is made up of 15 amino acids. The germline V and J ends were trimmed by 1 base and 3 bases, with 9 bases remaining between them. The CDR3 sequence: CASSQAGAANEKLFF. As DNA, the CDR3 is TGCGCCAGCAGCCAAGCAGGGGCTGCTAATGAAAAACTGTTTTTT.

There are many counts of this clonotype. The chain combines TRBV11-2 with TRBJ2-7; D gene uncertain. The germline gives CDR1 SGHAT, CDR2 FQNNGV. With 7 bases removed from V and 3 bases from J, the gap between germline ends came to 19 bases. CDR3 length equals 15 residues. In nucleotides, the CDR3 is TGTGCCAGCACCCTTTCGGGCGTTCCGGGCTACGAGCAGTACTTC. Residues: CASTLSGVPGYEQYF.

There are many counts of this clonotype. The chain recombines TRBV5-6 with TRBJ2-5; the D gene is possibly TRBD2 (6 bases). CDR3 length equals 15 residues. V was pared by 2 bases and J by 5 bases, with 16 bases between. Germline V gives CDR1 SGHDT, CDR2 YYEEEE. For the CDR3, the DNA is TGTGCCAGCAGCTTCCGGGCCCGGGGGTTGGAGACCCAGTACTTC. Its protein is CASSFRARGLETQYF.

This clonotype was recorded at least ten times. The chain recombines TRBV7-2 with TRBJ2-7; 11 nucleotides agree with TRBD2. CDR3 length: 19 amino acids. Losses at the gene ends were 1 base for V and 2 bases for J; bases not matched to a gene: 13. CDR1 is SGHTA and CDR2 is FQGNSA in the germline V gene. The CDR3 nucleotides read TGTGCCAGCAGCTTAGTCCACGGGACTAGCGGAATGTTGACCTACGAGCAGTACTTC. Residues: CASSLVHGTSGMLTYEQYF.

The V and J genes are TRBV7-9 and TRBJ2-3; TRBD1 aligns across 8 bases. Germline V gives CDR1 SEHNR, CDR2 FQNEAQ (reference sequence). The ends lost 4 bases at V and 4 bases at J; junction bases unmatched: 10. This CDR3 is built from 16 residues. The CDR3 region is CASSSRRAGGADTQYF. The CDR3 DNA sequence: TGTGCCAGCAGCTCCCGAAGGGCAGGGGGCGCAGATACGCAGTATTTT.